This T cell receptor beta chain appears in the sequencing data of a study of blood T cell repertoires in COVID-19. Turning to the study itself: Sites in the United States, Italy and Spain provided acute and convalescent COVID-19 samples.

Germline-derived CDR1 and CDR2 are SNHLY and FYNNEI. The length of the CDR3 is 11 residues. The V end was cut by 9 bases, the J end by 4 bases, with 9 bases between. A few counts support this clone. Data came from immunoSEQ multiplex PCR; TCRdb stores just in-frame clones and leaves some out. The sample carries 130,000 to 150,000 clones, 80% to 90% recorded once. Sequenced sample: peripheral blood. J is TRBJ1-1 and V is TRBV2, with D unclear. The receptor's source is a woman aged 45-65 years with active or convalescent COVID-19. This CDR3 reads CARLEGTEAFF. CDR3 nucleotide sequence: TGTGCCAGACTAGAGGGCACTGAAGCTTTCTTT.